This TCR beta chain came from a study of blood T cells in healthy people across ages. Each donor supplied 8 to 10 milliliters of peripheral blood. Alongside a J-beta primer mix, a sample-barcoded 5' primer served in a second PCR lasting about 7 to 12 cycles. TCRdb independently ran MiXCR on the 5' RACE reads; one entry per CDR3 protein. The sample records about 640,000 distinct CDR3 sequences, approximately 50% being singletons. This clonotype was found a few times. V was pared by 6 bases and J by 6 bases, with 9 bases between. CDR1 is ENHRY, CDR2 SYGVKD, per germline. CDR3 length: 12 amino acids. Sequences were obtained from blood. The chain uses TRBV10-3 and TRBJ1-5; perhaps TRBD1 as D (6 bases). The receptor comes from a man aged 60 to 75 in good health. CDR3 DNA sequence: TGTGCCATCAGCCAGGGGTCTCAGCCCCAGCATTTT. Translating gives CAISQGSQPQHF.